The 26 T cell receptor beta chains below were found in one sample sequenced in a study of T cells in Graves' hyperthyroidism and ophthalmopathy (dated by TCRdb to between 2019 and 2020). The library was obtained by multiplex PCR. Data came from an Illumina HiSeq 2000. TCR beta CDR3 regions were amplified from RNA transcripts. The first round of RT-PCR for the TCR CDR3 was performed with the HTBI primer set and the Qiagen OneStep RT-PCR kit. In-frame beta chains were kept once TCRdb had trimmed the public reads at Q25 with fastp and called clones with MiXCR. CDR3 protein duplicates are merged, each entry listing the most common genes and DNA. The sample table lists 530,000 or so distinct CDR3 sequences, around a quarter of them with a count of one. Jointly, the top ten make up roughly 12% of the sample. Input material: blood. The receptors here all came from a woman in her 30s with Graves' ophthalmopathy.

This clonotype was observed at least ten times. The chain links TRBV29-1 to TRBJ2-5; perhaps TRBD1 as D (6 bases). The germline gives CDR1 SQVTM, CDR2 ANQGSEA. V lost 7 bases, J lost 3 bases, and 15 bases lay in between. The CDR3 spans 13 residues. The CDR3 DNA reads as TGCAGCGGCGCGGTAGGGGGAAAAGAGACCCAGTACTTC. It specifies CSGAVGGKETQYF.

About this clonotype itself: Its ends do not fully match the called genes, so a read error is possible. The gene calls are TRBV2 and TRBJ1-1; D is ambiguous. Germline-derived CDR1 and CDR2 are SNHLY and FYNNEI. CDR3 length: 12 residues. CDR3 bases: TGTGCCAGCAACCGCCCTGACACTGAAGCTTGCTTT. It encodes CASNRPDTEACF. Complete variable domain (other parts from reference TRBV2 and TRBJ1-1): EPEVTQTPSHQVTQMGQEVILRCVPISNHLYFYWYRQILGQKVEFLVSFYNNEISEKSEIFDDQFSVERPDGSNFTLKIRSTKLEDSAMYFCASNRPDTEACFGQGTRLTVV.

At least ten counts were recorded for this clonotype. The DNA for the CDR3 is TGTGCCAGCAGTTACTCAGGGGGGAGCTGGGGCTACACCTTC. It specifies CASSYSGGSWGYTF. The gene calls are TRBV6-5 and TRBJ1-2; tentative D call: TRBD1 (6 bases). Germline V gene sequence: CDR1 MNHEY, CDR2 SVGAGI. V dropped 0 bases and J dropped 8 bases, with 13 bases sitting between them. This CDR3 is built from 14 residues.

V usage is TRBV6-1 and J usage is TRBJ2-5; tentative D call: TRBD2 (5 bases). V shed 5 bases and J shed 2 bases, with 12 bases lying between them. Germline V lookup: CDR1 MNHNS, CDR2 SASEGT. The CDR3 is 14 residues long. The CDR3 loop is CASSISAGQETQYF. The CDR3 DNA is TGTGCCAGCAGTATTAGTGCGGGTCAAGAGACCCAGTACTTC.

This clonotype was picked up many times. The J gene is TRBJ1-1, the V gene TRBV19, with D hard to call. Per germline, CDR1 LNHDA and CDR2 SQIVND (reference sequence). This CDR3 is 13 amino acids long. V lost 9 bases, J lost 1 base, and 12 bases lay in between. The CDR3: CASADLSNTEAFF. CDR3 nucleotide sequence: TGTGCCAGCGCTGATCTCTCGAACACTGAAGCTTTCTTT.

The chain employs TRBV5-1 and TRBJ2-5; the D gene is possibly TRBD2 (5 bases). Germline V gives CDR1 SGHRS, CDR2 YFSETQ. The germline V and J ends were trimmed by 6 bases and 3 bases, with 12 bases remaining between them. The CDR3 has 13 amino acids. The CDR3 DNA reads as TGCGCCAGCACGGAGGAACCAAAAGAGACCCAGTACTTC. Its protein product is CASTEEPKETQYF.

This clonotype has only one observation. The DNA of the CDR3 is TGCAGCGTTGACAGGCAGGAAGAGACCCAGTACTTC. Its protein product is CSVDRQEETQYF. The V call is TRBV29-1, the J call TRBJ2-5; no reliable D call. The length of the CDR3 is 12 residues. Germline V gene lookup returns CDR1 SQVTM and CDR2 ANQGSEA. V was clipped by 3 bases and J by 3 bases, with 8 bases between them.

The sample holds many counts of this clonotype. This chain links TRBV24-1 with TRBJ2-2; no firm D call. Germline-derived CDR1 and CDR2 are KGHDR and SFDVKD. The ends were cut back, 5 bases at V and 2 bases at J, with 8 bases in the middle. The CDR3 has 14 residues. The CDR3 DNA reads TGTGCCACCAGTGCCTGGTCAAACACCGGGGAGCTGTTTTTT. It codes for CATSAWSNTGELFF.

This clonotype occurred a few times. The rearrangement links TRBV9 to TRBJ1-2; 9 positions match TRBD1. This CDR3 has 16 residues. From germline, CDR1 is SGDLS and CDR2 YYNGEE. V gave up 3 bases and J gave up 8 bases; unmatched junction bases: 14. The CDR3 is CASSAEQGAWIGGYTF. The DNA for the CDR3 is TGTGCCAGCAGCGCGGAACAGGGGGCCTGGATTGGGGGCTACACCTTC. The entire variable domain, with the rest obtained from reference TRBV9 and TRBJ1-2, is as follows: DSGVTQTPKHLITATGQRVTLRCSPRSGDLSVYWYQQSLDQGLQFLIQYYNGEERAKGNILERFSAQQFPDLHSELNLSSLELGDSALYFCASSAEQGAWIGGYTFGSGTRLTVV.

Ten or more counts support this clonotype. The chain has TRBV11-2 and TRBJ2-7; 15 positions match TRBD2. After removal of 4 bases from V and 2 bases from J, the junction contained 3 bases not matched to a gene. There are 16 residues in the CDR3. Germline CDR1 SGHAT, CDR2 FQNNGV. CDR3 sequence (DNA): TGTGCCAGCAGCTGGACTAGCGGGGGGGCCACCTACGAGCAGTACTTC. Protein product: CASSWTSGGATYEQYF.

This chain joins TRBV10-3 and TRBJ2-7; D is unclear. The CDR3 is made up of 12 amino acids. The germline V gene encodes CDR1 ENHRY and CDR2 SYGVKD. The V end lost 3 bases, the J end lost 3 bases, and 6 bases lay between the germline ends. The CDR3 DNA follows: TGTGCCATCAGTGAACCCGGCTACGAGCAGTACTTC. Translated, it gives CAISEPGYEQYF.

This clonotype was recorded at least ten times. The chain recombines TRBV7-2 with TRBJ2-7, with D perhaps matching TRBD2 (5 bases). Trimming shortened V by 6 bases and J by 2 bases, and 11 bases separated the two germline ends. Per the germline V gene, CDR1 is SGHTA and CDR2 is FQGNSA. There are 13 residues in the CDR3. The DNA for the CDR3 is TGTGCCAGCAGGATCGGGATTCCCTACGAGCAGTACTTC. Translation: CASRIGIPYEQYF.

This clonotype was observed a few times. The gene calls are TRBV11-1 and TRBJ2-5, with 8 nucleotides matching TRBD1. Germline V gives CDR1 SGHAT, CDR2 FQDESV (reference sequence). V was clipped by 5 bases and J by 0 bases; unmatched bases: 11. The CDR3 loop spans 17 amino acids. CDR3 sequence reads: CASSPAKLGQDQETQYF. As DNA, the CDR3 is TGTGCCAGCAGCCCCGCCAAACTGGGACAGGACCAAGAGACCCAGTACTTC.

This clonotype has at least ten counts. The rearrangement links TRBV9 to TRBJ2-7; 10 bases line up with TRBD1. Germline V gene sequence: CDR1 SGDLS, CDR2 YYNGEE. CDR3 length equals 17 residues. Trimming removed 4 bases from V and 5 bases from J; junction bases left unmatched: 15. CDR3 region: CASSITGGGTGVHEQYF. The CDR3 nucleotides are TGTGCCAGCAGCATCACCGGGGGAGGGACAGGGGTCCACGAGCAGTACTTC.

Notes on this clonotype: A clone one base away is much larger, so this may be a read error. This sequence joins TRBV6-1 and TRBJ1-1; D might be TRBD1 (6 bases). The CDR3 runs to 14 residues. Germline lookup yields CDR1 MNHNS and CDR2 SASEGT. The DNA of the CDR3 is TGTGCCAGCAGAACAGGGAATTTGAACACTGAAGCTTGCTTT. Translating gives CASRTGNLNTEACF.

This clonotype was detected many times. This chain joins TRBV12-3 or TRBV12-4 and TRBJ1-5; D unclear. Trimming removed 5 bases at V and 3 bases at J, with 8 bases between. The CDR3 consists of 13 residues. The CDR3 DNA follows: TGTGCCAGCAGTCAACGCGCCAATCAGCCCCAGCATTTT. Amino acid sequence: CASSQRANQPQHF.

Ten or more counts support this clonotype. The V gene is TRBV24-1, the J gene TRBJ2-5; TRBD2 matches at 9 bases. From germline, CDR1 is KGHDR and CDR2 SFDVKD. J gave up 5 bases and V 3 bases, and 3 bases lay outside the gene matches. The CDR3 has 14 amino acids. Written as DNA, the CDR3 is TGTGCCACCAGTGATGTCCTAGCGGGGGAGACCCAGTACTTC. Translation gives CATSDVLAGETQYF.

V and J are TRBV30 and TRBJ2-3, with a possible D match to TRBD2 (6 bases). Trimming left V 6 bases short and J 2 bases short, with 15 bases between. Germline V CDR1 and CDR2: GTSNPN, SVGIG (reference sequence). This CDR3 region has 14 residues. Here the CDR3 DNA reads TGTGCCTGCAATAGCTGGACTACCACAGATACGCAGTATTTT. It specifies CACNSWTTTDTQYF. The whole variable domain, filled in from reference TRBV30 and TRBJ2-3, reads SQTIHQWPATLVQPVGSPLSLECTVEGTSNPNLYWYRQAAGRGLQLLFYSVGIGQISSEVPQNLSASRPQDRQFILSSKKLLLSDSGFYLCACNSWTTTDTQYFGPGTRLTVL.

This clonotype was detected ten times or more. V usage is TRBV30 and J usage is TRBJ2-2; D gene uncertain. The CDR3 consists of 14 residues. CDR1 is GTSNPN and CDR2 is SVGIG in the germline V gene (reference sequence). V was pared by 1 base and J by 8 bases, with 14 bases between. The CDR3 reads CAWSAGLPLGELFF. The CDR3 DNA reads as TGTGCCTGGAGTGCAGGTCTACCTTTGGGGGAGCTGTTTTTT.

This clonotype appeared many times. V and J are TRBV20-1 and TRBJ1-2; D is uncertain. The germline CDR1 and CDR2 sequences are DFQATT and SNEGSKA (reference sequence). CDR3 length: 13 amino acids. Trimming pared 6 bases from V and 4 bases from J, leaving 15 bases between. The CDR3 loop is CSAQRGSTYGYTF. DNA of the CDR3: TGCAGTGCCCAACGAGGGTCCACCTATGGCTACACCTTC.

V is TRBV7-9 and J is TRBJ2-7; TRBD1 aligns across 7 bases. Germline trimming cut 5 bases from V and 2 bases from J; bases unmatched to any gene: 6. The CDR3 runs 14 residues. CDR1 is SEHNR and CDR2 is FQNEAQ in the germline V gene (reference sequence). CDR3 DNA: TGTGCCAGCAGCCATCGGGACAGCACCTACGAGCAGTACTTC. This codes for CASSHRDSTYEQYF. The whole variable domain, filled in from reference TRBV7-9 and TRBJ2-7, reads DTGVSQNPRHKITKRGQNVTFRCDPISEHNRLYWYRQTLGQGPEFLTYFQNEAQLEKSRLLSDRFSAERPKGSFSTLEIQRTEQGDSAMYLCASSHRDSTYEQYFGPGTRLTVT.

This clonotype was seen at least ten times. The chain has TRBV29-1 and TRBJ2-5; tentative D call: TRBD2 (5 bases). The CDR3 has 14 residues. Germline assignment: CDR1 SQVTM and CDR2 ANQGSEA. The ends were cut back, 3 bases at V and 5 bases at J, with 16 bases in the middle. The CDR3 DNA reads TGCAGCGTTGAGCCCAGCCCGGGCGGGGAGACCCAGTACTTC. It is translated as CSVEPSPGGETQYF.

This chain connects TRBV7-3 to TRBJ2-2, with D possibly being TRBD2 (6 bases). The germline V gene encodes CDR1 SGHTA and CDR2 FQGTGA. This CDR3 is 15 amino acids long. V lost 5 bases and J 1 base, leaving 11 bases between the germline ends. CDR3 bases: TGTGCCAGCAGCCGTAGCGGAGGGAACACCGGGGAGCTGTTTTTT. Its protein is CASSRSGGNTGELFF.

This clonotype was picked up a small number of times. The gene calls are TRBV20-1 and TRBJ2-1; TRBD2 is a possible D gene (6 bases). The germline V gene encodes CDR1 DFQATT and CDR2 SNEGSKA (reference sequence). Trimming removed 1 base from V and 2 bases from J, with 9 bases in between. This CDR3 is 14 amino acids long. The CDR3 DNA sequence: TGCAGTGCTAGAGTCGGGGGACCCTACAATGAGCAGTTCTTC. It codes for CSARVGGPYNEQFF.

The rearrangement joins TRBV12-3 or TRBV12-4 to TRBJ2-7, with D possibly being TRBD2 (6 bases). The length of the CDR3 is 15 residues. V was pared by 6 bases and J by 4 bases, with 19 bases between. The CDR3 nucleotides read TGTGCCAGCAGCCCTCAGGCGGGAAACAATTACGAGCAGTACTTC. Protein sequence: CASSPQAGNNYEQYF.

This clonotype was observed a few times. V usage is TRBV12-3 or TRBV12-4 and J usage is TRBJ2-5; 11 bases are shared with TRBD2. This CDR3 is 16 amino acids long. V trimming: 5 bases; J trimming: 1 base; junction bases outside the gene matches: 6. The CDR3 loop is CASSRIGTSGQETQYF. DNA of the CDR3: TGTGCCAGCAGTCGTATCGGGACTAGCGGCCAAGAGACCCAGTACTTC.